A single T cell receptor beta chain is shown here with its context. This sample is drawn from a study of cytomegalovirus exposure and HLA in healthy donors. About the study: Of all 370 or so donors who were genotyped, 80% to 85% belonged to the Caucasian-associated ancestry cluster.

Primers: 60 Vbeta forward and 13 Jbeta reverse. Assay used: immunoSEQ multiplex PCR; TCRdb lists only in-frame clones, some missing. The data contain 150,000 or so clones, roughly 84% of them seen just once; the ten biggest clones take up 2% to 2.5%. CDR3 length: 14 residues. V trimming: 6 bases; J trimming: 2 bases; junction bases outside the gene matches: 4. The germline gives CDR1 MNHNS, CDR2 SASEGT. V gene TRBV6-1 combines with J gene TRBJ2-1; 7 bases line up with TRBD1. This clonotype was obtained from a woman under 30 in good health and CMV-seronegative. Sequenced sample: PBMCs. DNA of the CDR3: TGTGCCAGCAGGGAAACAGGGGCCTACAATGAGCAGTTCTTC. Amino acids: CASRETGAYNEQFF.